The source of this TCR beta chain is a study of graft-versus-host responses after intestinal transplantation. Measured with immunoSEQ multiplex PCR; TCRdb has only the in-frame clones, and not every one. The table includes about 14,000 clones, 65% to 80% detected once. The CDR3 has 20 residues. After removal of 1 base from V and 4 bases from J, the junction contained 14 bases not matched to a gene. Per the germline V gene, CDR1 is MGHRA and CDR2 is YSYEKL. Graft material was processed, releasing intraepithelial and lamina propria lymphocytes. The input for sequencing was ileum tissue, taken approximately 27 days after intestinal transplant. This receptor was taken from a human patient who received an intestinal transplant, so some T cells may come from the graft donor. The chain recombines TRBV4-1 with TRBJ2-3; 13 nucleotides line up with TRBD2. CDR3: CASSQARLAGGGRSADTQYF. The CDR3 DNA is TGCGCCAGCAGCCAAGCCCGACTAGCGGGGGGCGGACGTTCAGCAGATACGCAGTATTTT.